This T cell receptor (beta chain) was recovered during a study of blood T cell repertoires in COVID-19. Study information: COVID-19 samples, acute and convalescent, were from the United States, Italy and Spain. Sample material is recorded as cDNA or gDNA derived from T cells, B-cell-depleted T cells, or PBMCs.

This clone was counted only a few times. The length of the CDR3 is 16 residues. V lost 0 bases to trimming and J lost 1 base, with 11 bases between them. Germline V gene data show CDR1 as SGDLS and CDR2 as YYNGEE. In the study's own analysis: Scientists estimated how many nucleated cells there were by amplifying reference gene primers. Data came from immunoSEQ multiplex PCR; TCRdb stores just in-frame clones and leaves some out. V and J calls and clone size follow that table, whereas D and trimming were derived from the DNA. Of roughly 250,000 clones listed, about nine tenths are singletons. Sequencing input: peripheral blood. The chain uses TRBV9 and TRBJ1-3, with TRBD1 as a possible D gene (5 bases). This clonotype was obtained from a woman aged 35 to 49 with acute or convalescent COVID-19. For the CDR3, the DNA is TGTGCCAGCAGCGTAGACCTACAGGAGTCTGGAAACACCATATATTTT. Its protein is CASSVDLQESGNTIYF.